Below, 2 T cell receptor beta chains from the same sample are listed, as sequenced in a study of human T cells and chemical hapten exposure. TCRdb reprocessed the RACE reads via MiXCR and lists one record per CDR3 protein. The repertoire holds fewer than 200,000 distinct CDR3 sequences, about 20% seen once, with approximately 6.7% in the top ten. Time point given: patch test 1, 2 weeks after DPC sensitization. Treatment noted: therapeutic diphenylcyclopropenone sensitization with weekly scalp DPC. The sequences come from whole blood, collected in connection with sensitization to the hapten diphenylcyclopropenone (DPC). The receptors stem from a woman between 45 and 65 years old with alopecia areata. Some clones in this sample may be carry-over from other donors' samples.

This clonotype occurred many times. V and J are TRBV27 and TRBJ2-1, with TRBD2 matching over 9 bases. With 0 bases clipped from V and 3 bases from J, the junction kept 0 bases outside the gene matches. Germline CDR1 is MNHEY and CDR2 is SMNVEV (reference sequence). The CDR3 runs 15 residues. Here the CDR3 DNA reads TGTGCCAGCAGTTTATCTAGCGGGAGCTACAATGAGCAGTTCTTC. It encodes CASSLSSGSYNEQFF.

This clonotype showed up just once. This rearrangement joins TRBV6-5 to TRBJ1-1; 11 bases map to TRBD1. The trim removed 6 bases at V and 4 bases at J, leaving 7 bases unmatched. Germline V gene sequence: CDR1 MNHEY, CDR2 SVGAGI. This CDR3 comprises 15 residues. Here the CDR3 reads CASSWDGTGGTEAFF. The CDR3 nucleotides read TGTGCCAGCAGCTGGGATGGGACAGGGGGCACTGAAGCTTTCTTT.